Each of the 24 T cell receptor beta chains below was sequenced from the same sample in a study of T-cell memory formation after mild COVID-19. TCRdb recomputed calls from the 5' RACE reads with MiXCR, one row per CDR3 protein. The sample carries about 470,000 distinct CDR3 sequences, 20% to 25% recorded once. Sequencing input: PBMCs or a T cell subset sorted from them (not recorded which). Source of these receptors: an adult woman who had mild COVID-19 (a few samples of this study predate the infection). Cell type and time point are not known.

The J gene is TRBJ2-7, the V gene TRBV20-1; 8 bases are shared with TRBD2. The CDR3 length is 13 residues. Trimming cost V 3 bases and J 2 bases; bases outside gene matches: 3. Germline V gene lookup returns CDR1 DFQATT and CDR2 SNEGSKA (reference sequence). CDR3: CSASREGTYEQYF. CDR3 DNA: TGCAGTGCTAGTCGGGAGGGGACCTACGAGCAGTACTTC.

This clonotype was counted only a few times. The chain links TRBV12-3 or TRBV12-4 to TRBJ2-5; D uncertain. The length of the CDR3 is 10 residues. Trimming left V 8 bases short and J 5 bases short, with 6 bases between. The CDR3 protein is CASALETQYF. The CDR3 DNA reads TGTGCCAGCGCGCTCGAGACCCAGTACTTC.

The chain joins TRBV5-6 to TRBJ2-5, with D unclear. The V end was cut by 4 bases, the J end by 2 bases, with 15 bases between. The CDR3 contains 15 residues. Germline V gene data show CDR1 as SGHDT and CDR2 as YYEEEE. The CDR3: CASSHLQGLQETQYF. The DNA for the CDR3 is TGTGCCAGCAGCCACCTACAAGGTTTGCAAGAGACCCAGTACTTC.

This clonotype showed up just once. The rearrangement links TRBV5-6 to TRBJ2-1; 15 positions match TRBD2. Germline loops: CDR1 SGHDT, CDR2 YYEEEE. The CDR3 is made up of 20 amino acids. V shed 0 bases, J shed 6 bases, and the junction held 13 bases outside the gene matches. The CDR3 coding sequence is TGTGCCAGCAGCTTGGAACAAACGTGGACTAGCGGGAGGGGGGTCAATGAGCAGTTCTTC. It codes for CASSLEQTWTSGRGVNEQFF.

This clonotype was found many times. The chain joins TRBV12-3 or TRBV12-4 to TRBJ1-3; D is uncertain. The CDR3 has 12 residues. Trimming left V 6 bases short and J 1 base short, with 4 bases between. Here the CDR3 reads CASRGSGNTIYF. The DNA for the CDR3 is TGTGCCAGCAGAGGATCTGGAAACACCATATATTTT.

This clonotype was counted between two and nine times. This chain uses TRBV7-2 with TRBJ1-4; possibly TRBD1 for D (5 bases). This CDR3 is 15 amino acids long. Germline-derived CDR1 and CDR2 are SGHTA and FQGNSA. V was trimmed by 5 bases and J by 4 bases, leaving 14 bases between them. The CDR3 DNA reads as TGTGCCAGCAGCCTGACAGCAAACTATAATGAAAAACTGTTTTTT. Encoded protein: CASSLTANYNEKLFF.

Points on this clonotype: Because it lacks the conserved phenylalanine or tryptophan at the end, this CDR3 is likely a read error. No DNA is shown, since the ends of the CDR3 on it are uncertain; the CDR3 is the one TCRdb lists. V gene TRBV5-5 combines with J gene TRBJ2-1; the table's D gene call, TRBD2, was not cross checked with the DNA. CDR1 is SGHKS and CDR2 is YYEKEE in the germline V gene (reference sequence). The CDR3 is 12 residues long, counting both termini. The CDR3 sequence is CASSLPGLAGGL.

The chain uses TRBV12-3 or TRBV12-4 and TRBJ2-2; D might be TRBD2 (6 bases). The CDR3 runs 14 residues. Trimming stripped 2 bases from V and 6 bases from J, with 10 bases between. CDR3 DNA: TGTGCCAGCAGTTTATCAAGCGGGTCCGGGGAGCTGTTTTTT. This translates into CASSLSSGSGELFF.

The V gene is TRBV20-1, the J gene TRBJ2-1; 11 bases are shared with TRBD2. This CDR3 has 16 residues. From germline, CDR1 is DFQATT and CDR2 SNEGSKA (reference sequence). Germline trimming cut 5 bases from V and 1 base from J; bases unmatched to any gene: 7. The CDR3 DNA follows: TGCAGTGCTCGCGGGACTAGCGGCGTTTCCTACAATGAGCAGTTCTTC. Translation gives CSARGTSGVSYNEQFF.

This clonotype was observed a handful of times. The chain is built from TRBV5-1 and TRBJ2-2, with 8 positions matching TRBD1. CDR1 is SGHRS, CDR2 YFSETQ, per germline. The CDR3 spans 19 residues. The V gene end was trimmed by 3 bases and the J gene end by 1 base; junction bases not matched to a gene: 14. The CDR3: CASSSTHYRGQVNTGELFF. The DNA for the CDR3 is TGCGCCAGCAGCTCAACCCATTACCGGGGACAGGTGAACACCGGGGAGCTGTTTTTT.

In its sample, this clonotype was seen a few times. The chain recombines TRBV5-1 with TRBJ1-4; 7 bases line up with TRBD1. This CDR3 is 15 amino acids long. Germline V gene lookup returns CDR1 SGHRS and CDR2 YFSETQ. Losses at the gene ends were 4 bases for V and 0 bases for J; bases not matched to a gene: 3. CDR3 region: CASSAGTATNEKLFF. The DNA of the CDR3 is TGCGCCAGCAGCGCCGGGACAGCAACTAATGAAAAACTGTTTTTT. Based on the CDR3 plus reference TRBV5-1 and TRBJ1-4, the full variable domain is KAGVTQTPRYLIKTRGQQVTLSCSPISGHRSVSWYQQTPGQGLQFLFEYFSETQRNKGNFPGRFSGRQFSNSRSEMNVSTLELGDSALYLCASSAGTATNEKLFFGSGTQLSVL.

The chain recombines TRBV20-1 with TRBJ2-2; D unclear. Germline V gives CDR1 DFQATT, CDR2 SNEGSKA (reference sequence). The ends were cut back, 3 bases at V and 0 bases at J, with 5 bases in the middle. The CDR3 extends over 13 amino acids. The CDR3 nucleotides are TGCAGTGCTAGCGCGGCGAACACCGGGGAGCTGTTTTTT. This encodes CSASAANTGELFF.

V gene TRBV20-1 combines with J gene TRBJ2-3; D is ambiguous. This CDR3 is built from 11 residues. The V gene's germline CDR1 is DFQATT and CDR2 SNEGSKA (reference sequence). V lost 6 bases and J 2 bases, leaving 6 bases between the germline ends. The DNA of the CDR3 is TGCAGTGCCCGTCCCACAGATACGCAGTATTTT. Encoded protein: CSARPTDTQYF.

The chain is built from TRBV6-5 and TRBJ1-1, with D unclear. The CDR3 is 14 amino acids. The V gene's germline CDR1 is MNHEY and CDR2 SVGAGI. The ends were cut back, 1 base at V and 0 bases at J, with 6 bases in the middle. CDR3: CASSYYGVNTEAFF. The CDR3 nucleotides read TGTGCCAGCAGTTACTACGGTGTGAACACTGAAGCTTTCTTT.

This sequence joins TRBV18 and TRBJ1-4; no clear D. V was clipped by 2 bases and J by 0 bases, with 7 bases between them. CDR1 KGHSH and CDR2 LQKENI come from the germline V gene. The CDR3 has 15 residues. In nucleotides, the CDR3 is TGTGCCAGCTCACCAAACTTTGCAACTAATGAAAAACTGTTTTTT. Translation: CASSPNFATNEKLFF.

V is TRBV20-1 and J is TRBJ2-1; either TRBD1 or TRBD2 may fit D (5 bases each). This CDR3 has 11 residues. Germline CDR1 and CDR2: DFQATT and SNEGSKA (reference sequence). V was trimmed by 6 bases and J by 14 bases, leaving 17 bases between them. DNA of the CDR3: TGCAGTGCGGAACGGGACGGCCTGAAGTTCTTC. It is translated as CSAERDGLKFF.

V and J are TRBV29-1 and TRBJ1-2; 7 nucleotides agree with TRBD1. The CDR3 is 16 amino acids. Germline CDR1 reads SQVTM; CDR2 reads ANQGSEA. Trimming cost V 3 bases and J 8 bases; bases outside gene matches: 18. CDR3 nucleotides: TGCAGCGTTGAGGTGGAAGGACAGGTAGCCCGAGGAGGCTACACCTTC. It is translated as CSVEVEGQVARGGYTF.

A few counts support this clonotype. The chain uses TRBV12-3 or TRBV12-4 and TRBJ2-5; D perhaps matches TRBD2 (6 bases). V shed 8 bases and J shed 0 bases, with 10 bases lying between them. The CDR3 loop spans 13 amino acids. CDR3 sequence reads: CASVRGYQETQYF. The CDR3 region has the DNA TGTGCCAGCGTTCGGGGGTACCAAGAGACCCAGTACTTC.

This clonotype was detected many times. The V and J genes are TRBV7-6 and TRBJ1-1; D is undetermined. The V and J ends lost 1 base and 4 bases respectively, with 7 bases between them. Germline CDR1 reads SGHVS; CDR2 reads FNYEAQ. The CDR3 runs to 13 residues. Written as DNA, the CDR3 is TGTGCCAGCAGCTTAGTTTTGGCCACTGAAGCTTTCTTT. As protein: CASSLVLATEAFF.

For the CDR3, the DNA is TGTGCCAGCAGCCAAGAATTGGGACAGGGGTCCGGGGAGCTGTTTTTT. It is translated as CASSQELGQGSGELFF. The chain employs TRBV4-2 and TRBJ2-2, with TRBD1 matching over 10 bases. The V segment lost 0 bases and the J segment 6 bases; nucleotides outside the gene matches: 4. The CDR3 totals 16 residues. Germline V gene lookup returns CDR1 LGHNA and CDR2 YNFKEQ.

This clonotype came up a few times. The CDR3 loop is CSARRTGGQVNTEAFF. CDR3 DNA: TGCAGCGCCCGTCGCACTGGGGGACAGGTAAACACTGAAGCTTTCTTT. The V call is TRBV29-1, the J call TRBJ1-1; 8 bases map to TRBD1. From germline, CDR1 is SQVTM and CDR2 ANQGSEA. This CDR3 is 16 amino acids long. With V trimmed by 7 bases and J by 2 bases, 15 bases remained unmatched. Based on the CDR3 plus reference TRBV29-1 and TRBJ1-1, the full variable domain is SAVISQKPSRDICQRGTSLTIQCQVDSQVTMMFWYRQQPGQSLTLIATANQGSEATYESGFVIDKFPISRPNLTFSTLTVSNMSPEDSSIYLCSARRTGGQVNTEAFFGQGTRLTVV.

This clonotype showed up just a few times. V and J are TRBV5-1 and TRBJ2-2; tentative D call: TRBD1 (6 bases). The V end lost 2 bases, the J end lost 0 bases, and 11 bases lay between the germline ends. CDR1 and CDR2 (germline): SGHRS, YFSETQ. The CDR3 is 16 amino acids. As DNA, the CDR3 is TGCGCCAGCAGCTTCCAACAGGGAACGAACACCGGGGAGCTGTTTTTT. Translating it yields CASSFQQGTNTGELFF.

This clonotype has more than one count but fewer than ten. The chain recombines TRBV7-9 with TRBJ2-7, with 8 bases that match TRBD1. The CDR3 extends over 14 amino acids. Germline CDR1 and CDR2: SEHNR and FQNEAQ (reference sequence). J lost 3 bases, V lost 5 bases, and 6 bases had no gene match. This chain's CDR3 is CASSPPGQVYEQYF. DNA of the CDR3: TGTGCCAGCAGCCCGCCGGGACAGGTCTACGAGCAGTACTTC.

The chain combines TRBV5-1 with TRBJ1-1; D is undetermined. Germline CDR1 SGHRS, CDR2 YFSETQ. This CDR3 has 14 amino acids. V was shortened by 0 bases and J by 3 bases, with 9 bases between the two germline ends. The CDR3 nucleotides read TGCGCCAGCAGCTTGGCACCGAGGGACACTGAAGCTTTCTTT. It is translated as CASSLAPRDTEAFF.